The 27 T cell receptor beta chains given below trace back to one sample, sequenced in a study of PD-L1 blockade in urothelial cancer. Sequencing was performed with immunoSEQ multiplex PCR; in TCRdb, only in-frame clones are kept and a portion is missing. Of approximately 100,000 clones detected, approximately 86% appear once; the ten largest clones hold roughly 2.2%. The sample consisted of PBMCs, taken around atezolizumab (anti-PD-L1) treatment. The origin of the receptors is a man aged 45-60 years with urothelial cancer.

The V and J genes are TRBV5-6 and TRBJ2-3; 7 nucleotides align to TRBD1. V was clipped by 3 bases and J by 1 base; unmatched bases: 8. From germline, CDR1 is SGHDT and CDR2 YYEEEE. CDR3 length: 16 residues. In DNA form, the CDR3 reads TGTGCCAGCAGCTCGACAGGGCGATCCCGCACAGATACGCAGTATTTT. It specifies CASSSTGRSRTDTQYF. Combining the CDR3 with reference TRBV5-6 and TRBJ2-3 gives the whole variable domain DAGVTQSPTHLIKTRGQQVTLRCSPKSGHDTVSWYQQALGQGPQFIFQYYEEEERQRGNFPDRFSGHQFPNYSSELNVNALLLGDSALYLCASSSTGRSRTDTQYFGPGTRLTVL.

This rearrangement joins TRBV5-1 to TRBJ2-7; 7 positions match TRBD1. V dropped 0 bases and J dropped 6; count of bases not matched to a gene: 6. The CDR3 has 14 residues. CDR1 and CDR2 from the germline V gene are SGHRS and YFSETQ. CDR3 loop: CASSLDQGVGEQYF. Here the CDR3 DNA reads TGCGCCAGCAGCTTGGATCAGGGGGTGGGCGAGCAGTACTTC.

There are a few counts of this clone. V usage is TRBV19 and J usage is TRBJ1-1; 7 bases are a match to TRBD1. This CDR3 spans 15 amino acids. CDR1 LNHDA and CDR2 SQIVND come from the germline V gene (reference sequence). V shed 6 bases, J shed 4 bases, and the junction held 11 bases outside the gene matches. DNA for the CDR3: TGTGCCAGTAGCACTAAGGACAGGAGGGTCACTGAAGCTTTCTTT. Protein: CASSTKDRRVTEAFF. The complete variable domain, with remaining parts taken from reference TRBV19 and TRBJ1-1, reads DGGITQSPKYLFRKEGQNVTLSCEQNLNHDAMYWYRQDPGQGLRLIYYSQIVNDFQKGDIAEGYSVSREKKESFPLTVTSAQKNPTAFYLCASSTKDRRVTEAFFGQGTRLTVV.

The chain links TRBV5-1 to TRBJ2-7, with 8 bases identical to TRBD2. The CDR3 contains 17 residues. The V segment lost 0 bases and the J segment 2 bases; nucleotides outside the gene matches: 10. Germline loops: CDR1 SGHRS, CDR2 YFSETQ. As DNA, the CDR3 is TGCGCCAGCAGCTTGGGCCCCGGGACTAGTGACGCCTACGAGCAGTACTTC. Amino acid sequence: CASSLGPGTSDAYEQYF.

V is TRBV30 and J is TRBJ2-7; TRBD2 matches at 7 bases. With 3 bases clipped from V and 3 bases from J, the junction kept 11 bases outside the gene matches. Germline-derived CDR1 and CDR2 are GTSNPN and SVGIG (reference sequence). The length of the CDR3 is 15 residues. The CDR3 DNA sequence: TGTGCCTGGAGGGATCTTCGGGGGGAACTCTACGAGCAGTACTTC. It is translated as CAWRDLRGELYEQYF.

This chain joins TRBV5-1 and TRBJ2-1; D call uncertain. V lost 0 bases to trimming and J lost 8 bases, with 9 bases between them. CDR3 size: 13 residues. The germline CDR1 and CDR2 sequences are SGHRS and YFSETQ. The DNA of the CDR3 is TGCGCCAGCAGCTTGGCTGGAGAGTATGAGCAGTTCTTC. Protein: CASSLAGEYEQFF.

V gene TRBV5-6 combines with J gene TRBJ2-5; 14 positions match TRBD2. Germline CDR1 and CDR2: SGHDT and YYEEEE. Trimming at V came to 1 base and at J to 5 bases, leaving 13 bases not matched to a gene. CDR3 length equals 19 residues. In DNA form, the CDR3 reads TGTGCCAGCAGCTTGTACGGTCGGGGGACTAGCGGGAGAGGGGAGACCCAGTACTTC. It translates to CASSLYGRGTSGRGETQYF.

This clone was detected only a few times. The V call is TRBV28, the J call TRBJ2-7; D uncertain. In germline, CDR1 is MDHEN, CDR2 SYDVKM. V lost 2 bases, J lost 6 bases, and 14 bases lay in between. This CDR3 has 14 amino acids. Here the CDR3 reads CASSLSRFGVEQYF. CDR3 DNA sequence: TGTGCCAGCAGTTTAAGCAGGTTCGGCGTCGAGCAGTACTTC.

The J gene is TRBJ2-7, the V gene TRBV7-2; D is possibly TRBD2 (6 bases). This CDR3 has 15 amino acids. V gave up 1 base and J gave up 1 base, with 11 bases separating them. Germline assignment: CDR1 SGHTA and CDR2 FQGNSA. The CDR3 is CASSLGGVLSYEQYF. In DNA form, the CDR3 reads TGTGCCAGCAGCTTAGGGGGGGTTTTATCCTACGAGCAGTACTTC. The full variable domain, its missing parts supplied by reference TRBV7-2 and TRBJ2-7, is GAGVSQSPSNKVTEKGKDVELRCDPISGHTALYWYRQSLGQGLEFLIYFQGNSAPDKSGLPSDRFSAERTGGSVSTLTIQRTQQEDSAVYLCASSLGGVLSYEQYFGPGTRLTVT.

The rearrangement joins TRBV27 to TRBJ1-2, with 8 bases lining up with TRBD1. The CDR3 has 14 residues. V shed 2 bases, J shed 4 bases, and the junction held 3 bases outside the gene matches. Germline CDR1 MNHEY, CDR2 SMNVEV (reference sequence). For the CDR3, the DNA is TGTGCCAGCAGTTTAGACAGGGGAAGCTATGGCTACACCTTC. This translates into CASSLDRGSYGYTF.

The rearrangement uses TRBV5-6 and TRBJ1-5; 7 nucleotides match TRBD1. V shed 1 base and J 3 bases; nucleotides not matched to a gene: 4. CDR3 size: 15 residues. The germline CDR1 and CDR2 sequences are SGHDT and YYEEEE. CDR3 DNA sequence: TGTGCCAGCAGCTTGACAGGGGTGTTCAATCAGCCCCAGCATTTT. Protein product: CASSLTGVFNQPQHF.

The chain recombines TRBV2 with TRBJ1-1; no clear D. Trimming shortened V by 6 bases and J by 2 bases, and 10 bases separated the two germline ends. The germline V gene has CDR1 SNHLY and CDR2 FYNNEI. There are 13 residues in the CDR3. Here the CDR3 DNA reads TGTGCCAGCAGGAAGACGGGAAACACTGAAGCTTTCTTT. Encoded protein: CASRKTGNTEAFF.

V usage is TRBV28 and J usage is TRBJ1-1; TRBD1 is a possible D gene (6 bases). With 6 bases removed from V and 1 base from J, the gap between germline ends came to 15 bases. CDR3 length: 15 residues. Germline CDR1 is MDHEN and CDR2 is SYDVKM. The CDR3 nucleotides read TGTGCCAGCAGGACACAATCAGGGGCGAACACTGAAGCTTTCTTT. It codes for CASRTQSGANTEAFF. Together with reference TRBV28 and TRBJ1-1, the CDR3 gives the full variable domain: DVKVTQSSRYLVKRTGEKVFLECVQDMDHENMFWYRQDPGLGLRLIYFSYDVKMKEKGDIPEGYSVSREKKERFSLILESASTNQTSMYLCASRTQSGANTEAFFGQGTRLTVV.

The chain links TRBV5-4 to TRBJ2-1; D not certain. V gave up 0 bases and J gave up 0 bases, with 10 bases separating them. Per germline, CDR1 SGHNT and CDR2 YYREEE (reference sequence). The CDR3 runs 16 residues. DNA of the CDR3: TGTGCCAGCAGCTTGGTAAAACCCAGCTCCTACAATGAGCAGTTCTTC. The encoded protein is CASSLVKPSSYNEQFF.

CDR3 residues: CASSFWGGDEKLFF. CDR3 in DNA: TGTGCCAGCAGTTTTTGGGGGGGGGATGAAAAACTGTTTTTT. This chain links TRBV27 with TRBJ1-4; D is possibly TRBD1 (5 bases). The germline V gene has CDR1 MNHEY and CDR2 SMNVEV (reference sequence). CDR3 size: 14 residues. The ends were cut back, 3 bases at V and 6 bases at J, with 11 bases in the middle.

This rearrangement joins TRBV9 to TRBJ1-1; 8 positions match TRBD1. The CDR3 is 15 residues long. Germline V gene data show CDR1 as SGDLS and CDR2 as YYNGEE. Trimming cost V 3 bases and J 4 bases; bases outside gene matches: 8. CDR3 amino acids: CASSGGQGRGTEAFF. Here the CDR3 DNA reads TGTGCCAGCAGCGGCGGACAGGGCCGAGGCACTGAAGCTTTCTTT.

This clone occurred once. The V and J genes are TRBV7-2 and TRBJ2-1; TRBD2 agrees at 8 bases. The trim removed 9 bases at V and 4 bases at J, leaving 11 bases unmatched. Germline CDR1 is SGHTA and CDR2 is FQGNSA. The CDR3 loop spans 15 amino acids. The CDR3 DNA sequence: TGTGCCAGTCCCGGACCGCAGCGGGGGTACAATGAGCAGTTCTTC. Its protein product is CASPGPQRGYNEQFF. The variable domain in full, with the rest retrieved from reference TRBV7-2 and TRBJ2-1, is GAGVSQSPSNKVTEKGKDVELRCDPISGHTALYWYRQSLGQGLEFLIYFQGNSAPDKSGLPSDRFSAERTGGSVSTLTIQRTQQEDSAVYLCASPGPQRGYNEQFFGPGTRLTVL.

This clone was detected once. CDR3 in DNA: TGCGCCAGCAGCCTTCGACAGGGGCATAATGAAAAACTGTTTTTT. Translating gives CASSLRQGHNEKLFF. This sequence joins TRBV5-1 and TRBJ1-4; 8 bases are a match to TRBD1. The CDR3 is made up of 15 amino acids. After removal of 4 bases from V and 4 bases from J, the junction contained 6 bases not matched to a gene. The germline V gene has CDR1 SGHRS and CDR2 YFSETQ. Supplemented by reference TRBV5-1 and TRBJ1-4, the full variable domain reads KAGVTQTPRYLIKTRGQQVTLSCSPISGHRSVSWYQQTPGQGLQFLFEYFSETQRNKGNFPGRFSGRQFSNSRSEMNVSTLELGDSALYLCASSLRQGHNEKLFFGSGTQLSVL.

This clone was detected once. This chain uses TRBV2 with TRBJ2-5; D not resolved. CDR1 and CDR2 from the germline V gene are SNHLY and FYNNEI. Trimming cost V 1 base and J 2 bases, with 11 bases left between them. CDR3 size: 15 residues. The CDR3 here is CASSEVAVAQETQYF. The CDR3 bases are TGTGCCAGCAGTGAAGTGGCGGTGGCACAAGAGACCCAGTACTTC.

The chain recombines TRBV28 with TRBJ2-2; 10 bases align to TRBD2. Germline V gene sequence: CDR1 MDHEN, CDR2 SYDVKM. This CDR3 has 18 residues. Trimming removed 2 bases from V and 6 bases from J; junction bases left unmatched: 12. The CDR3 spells CASSLGRTSGKLAGELFF. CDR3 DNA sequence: TGTGCCAGCAGTTTAGGCCGAACTAGCGGGAAGCTCGCCGGGGAGCTGTTTTTT.

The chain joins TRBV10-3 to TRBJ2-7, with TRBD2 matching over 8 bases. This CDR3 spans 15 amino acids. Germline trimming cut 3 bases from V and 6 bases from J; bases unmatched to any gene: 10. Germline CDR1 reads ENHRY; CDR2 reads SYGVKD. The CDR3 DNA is TGTGCCATCAGTGACCAAGCGGGAGTAGTAAGCGAGCAGTACTTC. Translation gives CAISDQAGVVSEQYF.

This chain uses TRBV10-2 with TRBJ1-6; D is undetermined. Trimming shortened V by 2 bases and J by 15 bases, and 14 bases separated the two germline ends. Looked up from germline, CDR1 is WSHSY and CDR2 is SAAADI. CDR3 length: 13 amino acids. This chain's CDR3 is CASSEPDSTSLHF. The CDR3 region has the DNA TGCGCCAGCAGTGAGCCAGATTCGACAAGCCTCCACTTT.

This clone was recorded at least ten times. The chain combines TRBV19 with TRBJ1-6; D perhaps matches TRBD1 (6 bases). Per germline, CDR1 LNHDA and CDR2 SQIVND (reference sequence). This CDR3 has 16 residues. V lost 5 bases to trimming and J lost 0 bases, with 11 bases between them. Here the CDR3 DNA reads TGTGCCAGTAGTCCTACAGGGAGCTCCTATAATTCACCCCTCCACTTT. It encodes CASSPTGSSYNSPLHF.

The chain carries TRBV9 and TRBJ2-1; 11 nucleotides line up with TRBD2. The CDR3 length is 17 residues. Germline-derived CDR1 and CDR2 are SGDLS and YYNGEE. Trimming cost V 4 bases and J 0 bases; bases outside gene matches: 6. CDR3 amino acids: CASSPRLAGSSYNEQFF. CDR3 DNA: TGTGCCAGCAGCCCCCGACTAGCGGGGAGCTCCTACAATGAGCAGTTCTTC.

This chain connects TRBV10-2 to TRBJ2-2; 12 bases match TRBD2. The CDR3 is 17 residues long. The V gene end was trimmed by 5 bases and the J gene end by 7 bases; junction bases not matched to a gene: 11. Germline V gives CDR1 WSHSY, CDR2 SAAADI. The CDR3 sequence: CASSQPTSGRGGGELFF. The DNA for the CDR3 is TGCGCCAGCAGTCAGCCGACTAGCGGGAGAGGTGGCGGGGAGCTGTTTTTT.

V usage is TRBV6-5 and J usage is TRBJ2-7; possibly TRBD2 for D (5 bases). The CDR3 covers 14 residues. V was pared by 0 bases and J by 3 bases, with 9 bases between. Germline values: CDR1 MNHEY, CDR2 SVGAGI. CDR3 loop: CASSYSRGIYEQYF. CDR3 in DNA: TGTGCCAGCAGTTACTCGAGAGGGATCTACGAGCAGTACTTC.

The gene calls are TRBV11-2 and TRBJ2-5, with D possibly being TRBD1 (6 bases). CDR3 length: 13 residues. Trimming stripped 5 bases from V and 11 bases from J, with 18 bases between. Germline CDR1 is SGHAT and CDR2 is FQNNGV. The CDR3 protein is CASSQEGVGVQYF. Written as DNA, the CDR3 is TGTGCCAGCAGCCAAGAGGGGGTGGGTGTTCAGTACTTC.